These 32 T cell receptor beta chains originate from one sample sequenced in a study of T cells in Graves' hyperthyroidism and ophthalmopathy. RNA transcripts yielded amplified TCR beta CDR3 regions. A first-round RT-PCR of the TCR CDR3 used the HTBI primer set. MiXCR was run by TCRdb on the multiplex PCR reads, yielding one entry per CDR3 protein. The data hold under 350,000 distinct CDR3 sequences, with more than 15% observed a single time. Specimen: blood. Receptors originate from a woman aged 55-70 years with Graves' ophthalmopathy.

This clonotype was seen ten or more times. The DNA for the CDR3 is TGTGCCAGCAGCCTTTCTGTAGGTACAGCCGGGGAGACCCAGTACTTC. Translating gives CASSLSVGTAGETQYF. The chain employs TRBV9 and TRBJ2-5; no definite D call. This CDR3 has 16 amino acids. The V gene's germline CDR1 is SGDLS and CDR2 YYNGEE. V shed 4 bases and J shed 5 bases, with 21 bases lying between them.

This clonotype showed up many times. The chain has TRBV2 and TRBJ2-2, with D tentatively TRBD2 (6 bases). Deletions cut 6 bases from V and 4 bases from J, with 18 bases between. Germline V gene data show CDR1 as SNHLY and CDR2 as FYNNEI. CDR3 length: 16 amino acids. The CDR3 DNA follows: TGTGCCAGCAGCGCTAATAGCCGGAGGGGCACCGGGGAGCTGTTTTTT. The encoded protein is CASSANSRRGTGELFF.

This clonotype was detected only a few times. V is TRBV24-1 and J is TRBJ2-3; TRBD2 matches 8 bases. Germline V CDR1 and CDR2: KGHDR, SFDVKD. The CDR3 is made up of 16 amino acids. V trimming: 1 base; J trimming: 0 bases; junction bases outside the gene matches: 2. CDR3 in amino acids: CATSDFQRGSTDTQYF. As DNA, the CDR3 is TGTGCCACCAGTGATTTTCAGCGGGGGAGCACAGATACGCAGTATTTT.

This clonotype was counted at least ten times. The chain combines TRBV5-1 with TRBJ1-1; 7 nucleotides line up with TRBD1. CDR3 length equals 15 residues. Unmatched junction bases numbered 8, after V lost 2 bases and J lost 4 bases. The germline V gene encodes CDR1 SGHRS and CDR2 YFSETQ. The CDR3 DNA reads TGCGCCAGCAGCTTAATAACAGGGGTGGGCACTGAAGCTTTCTTT. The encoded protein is CASSLITGVGTEAFF.

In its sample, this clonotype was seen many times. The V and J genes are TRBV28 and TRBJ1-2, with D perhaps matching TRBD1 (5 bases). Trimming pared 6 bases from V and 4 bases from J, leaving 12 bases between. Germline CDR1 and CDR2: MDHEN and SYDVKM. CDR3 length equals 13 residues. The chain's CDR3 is CASSPGTIYGYTF. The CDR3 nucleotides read TGTGCCAGCAGCCCCGGGACGATCTATGGCTACACCTTC.

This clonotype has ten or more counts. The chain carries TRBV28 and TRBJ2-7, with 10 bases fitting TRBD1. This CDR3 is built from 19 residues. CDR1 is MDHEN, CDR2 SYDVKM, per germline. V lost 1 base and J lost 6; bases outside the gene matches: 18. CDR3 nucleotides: TGTGCCAGCAGTTTATTATGGTTTTCCGGGACAGGGGATTCGATCGAGCAGTACTTC. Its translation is CASSLLWFSGTGDSIEQYF.

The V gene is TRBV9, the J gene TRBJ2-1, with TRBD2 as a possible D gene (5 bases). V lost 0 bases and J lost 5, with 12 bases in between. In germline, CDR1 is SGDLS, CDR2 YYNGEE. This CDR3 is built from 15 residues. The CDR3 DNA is TGTGCCAGCAGCGTAGATGGTAGCGTCGACAATGAGCAGTTCTTC. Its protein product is CASSVDGSVDNEQFF.

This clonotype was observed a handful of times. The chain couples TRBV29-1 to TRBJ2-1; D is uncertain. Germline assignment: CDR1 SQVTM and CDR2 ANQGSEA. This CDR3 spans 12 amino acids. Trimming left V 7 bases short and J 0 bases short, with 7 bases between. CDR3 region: CSGSSSYNEQFF. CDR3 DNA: TGCAGCGGCAGTAGCTCCTACAATGAGCAGTTCTTC.

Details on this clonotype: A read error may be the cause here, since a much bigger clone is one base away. The CDR3 nucleotides are TGTGCCAGCAGCGGGGGGGGGGGCCCCCAGCTTGCCCCCCAGCATTTT. Its protein is CASSGGGGPQLAPQHF. This chain joins TRBV6-1 and TRBJ1-5; TRBD1 is a possible D gene (6 bases). The V end was cut by 6 bases, the J end by 10 bases, with 25 bases between. This CDR3 region has 16 residues. From germline, CDR1 is MNHNS and CDR2 SASEGT.

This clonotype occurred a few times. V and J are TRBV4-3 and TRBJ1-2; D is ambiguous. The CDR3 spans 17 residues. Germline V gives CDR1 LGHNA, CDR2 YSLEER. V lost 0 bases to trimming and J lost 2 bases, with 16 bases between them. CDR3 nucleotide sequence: TGCGCCAGCAGCCAAGAAGTAACGGCAGAAGTAAACTATGGCTACACCTTC. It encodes CASSQEVTAEVNYGYTF.

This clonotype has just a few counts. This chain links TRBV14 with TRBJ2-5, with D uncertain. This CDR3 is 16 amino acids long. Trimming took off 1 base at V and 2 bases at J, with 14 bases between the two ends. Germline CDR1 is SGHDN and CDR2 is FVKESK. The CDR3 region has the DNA TGTGCCAGCAGCCAAGTTCGAGGAAGTCAGCAAGAGACCCAGTACTTC. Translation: CASSQVRGSQQETQYF.

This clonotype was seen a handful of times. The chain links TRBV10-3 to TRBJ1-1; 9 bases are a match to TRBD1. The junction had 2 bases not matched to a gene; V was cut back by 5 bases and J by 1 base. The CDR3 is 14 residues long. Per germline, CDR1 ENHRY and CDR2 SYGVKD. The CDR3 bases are TGTGCCATCAGTAAGGGACAGGGGAACACTGAAGCTTTCTTT. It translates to CAISKGQGNTEAFF.

The CDR3 loop is CASSLGGREGDTQYF. CDR3 DNA: TGTGCCAGCAGTTTGGGCGGGAGGGAGGGAGATACGCAGTATTTT. The V call is TRBV28, the J call TRBJ2-3; 9 positions agree with TRBD2. The germline gives CDR1 MDHEN, CDR2 SYDVKM. J lost 5 bases, V lost 3 bases, and 6 bases had no gene match. CDR3 length equals 15 residues.

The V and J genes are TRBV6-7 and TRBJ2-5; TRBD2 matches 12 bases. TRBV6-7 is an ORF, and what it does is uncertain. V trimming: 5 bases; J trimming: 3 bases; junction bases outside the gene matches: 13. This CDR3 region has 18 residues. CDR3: CASSRVGPSGGGKETQYF. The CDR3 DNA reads TGTGCCAGCAGTCGCGTGGGTCCTAGCGGGGGGGGGAAAGAGACCCAGTACTTC.

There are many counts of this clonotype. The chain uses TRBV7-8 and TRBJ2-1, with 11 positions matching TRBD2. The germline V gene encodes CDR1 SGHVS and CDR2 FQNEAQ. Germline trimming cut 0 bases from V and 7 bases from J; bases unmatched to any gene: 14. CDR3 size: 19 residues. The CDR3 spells CASSLAGMGETSGRNEQFF. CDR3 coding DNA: TGTGCCAGCAGCTTAGCGGGTATGGGGGAAACTAGCGGGAGAAATGAGCAGTTCTTC.

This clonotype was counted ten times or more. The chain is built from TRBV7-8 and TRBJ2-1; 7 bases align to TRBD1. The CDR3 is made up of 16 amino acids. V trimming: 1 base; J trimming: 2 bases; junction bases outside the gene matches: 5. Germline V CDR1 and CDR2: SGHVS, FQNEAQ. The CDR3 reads CASSLGRRGTYNEQFF. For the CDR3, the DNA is TGTGCCAGCAGCTTAGGGCGCAGGGGGACCTACAATGAGCAGTTCTTC.

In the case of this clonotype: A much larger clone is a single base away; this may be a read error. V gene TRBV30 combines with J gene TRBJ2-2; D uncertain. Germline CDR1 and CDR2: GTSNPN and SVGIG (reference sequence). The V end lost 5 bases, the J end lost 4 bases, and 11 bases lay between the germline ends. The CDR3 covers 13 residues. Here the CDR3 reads CAWAAPSTGELFF. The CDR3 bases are TGTGCCTGGGCAGCCCCGAGCACCGGGGAGCTGTTTTTT.

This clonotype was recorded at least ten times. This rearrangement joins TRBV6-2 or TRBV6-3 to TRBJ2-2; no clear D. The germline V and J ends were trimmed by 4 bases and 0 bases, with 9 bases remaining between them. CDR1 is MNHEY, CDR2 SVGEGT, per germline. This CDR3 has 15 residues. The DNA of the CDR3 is TGTGCCAGCAGTTCTCACAGCGCGAACACCGGGGAGCTGTTTTTT. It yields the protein CASSSHSANTGELFF.

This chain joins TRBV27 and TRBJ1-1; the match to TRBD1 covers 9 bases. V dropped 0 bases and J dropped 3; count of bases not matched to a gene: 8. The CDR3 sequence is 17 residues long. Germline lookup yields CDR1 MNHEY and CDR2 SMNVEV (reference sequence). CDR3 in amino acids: CASSLSITGGADTEAFF. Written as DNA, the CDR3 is TGTGCCAGCAGTTTATCGATCACAGGGGGCGCCGACACTGAAGCTTTCTTT.

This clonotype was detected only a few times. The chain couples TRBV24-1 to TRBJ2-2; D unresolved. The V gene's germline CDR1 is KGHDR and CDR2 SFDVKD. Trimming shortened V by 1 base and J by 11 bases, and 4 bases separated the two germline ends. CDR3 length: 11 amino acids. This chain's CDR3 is CATSDFRELFF. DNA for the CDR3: TGTGCCACCAGTGATTTCCGCGAGCTGTTTTTT.

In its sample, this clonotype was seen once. The CDR3 here is CASSLRGQEFNVQYF. Here the CDR3 DNA reads TGTGCCAGCAGCTTAAGGGGACAGGAGTTTAATGTCCAGTACTTC. The chain employs TRBV7-9 and TRBJ2-5; 8 bases map to TRBD1. This CDR3 is 15 amino acids long. Per the germline V gene, CDR1 is SEHNR and CDR2 is FQNEAQ (reference sequence). V shed 2 bases, J shed 10 bases, and the junction held 12 bases outside the gene matches.

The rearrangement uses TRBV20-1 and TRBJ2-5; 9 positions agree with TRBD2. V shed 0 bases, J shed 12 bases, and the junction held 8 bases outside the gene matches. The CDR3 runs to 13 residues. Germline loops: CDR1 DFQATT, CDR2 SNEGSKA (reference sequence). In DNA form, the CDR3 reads TGCAGTGCTAGAGAAGGGACTAGCAATTTAAAGTACTTC. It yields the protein CSAREGTSNLKYF.

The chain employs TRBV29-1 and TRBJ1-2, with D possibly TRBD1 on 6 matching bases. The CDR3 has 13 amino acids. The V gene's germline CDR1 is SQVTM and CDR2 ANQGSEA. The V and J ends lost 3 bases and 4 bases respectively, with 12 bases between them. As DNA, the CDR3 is TGCAGCGTTGACGGGGGGCTTTTCTATGGCTACACCTTC. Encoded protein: CSVDGGLFYGYTF.

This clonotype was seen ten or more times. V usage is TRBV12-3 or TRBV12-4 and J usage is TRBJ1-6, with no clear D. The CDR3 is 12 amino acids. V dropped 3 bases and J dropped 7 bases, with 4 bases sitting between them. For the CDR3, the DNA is TGTGCCAGCAGTTTTTGGAATTCACCCCTCCACTTT. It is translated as CASSFWNSPLHF.

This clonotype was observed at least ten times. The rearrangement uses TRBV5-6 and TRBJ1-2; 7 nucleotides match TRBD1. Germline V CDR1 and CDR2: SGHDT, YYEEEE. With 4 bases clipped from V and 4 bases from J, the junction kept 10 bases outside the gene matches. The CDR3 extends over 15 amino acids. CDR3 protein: CASSRGQAMPYGYTF. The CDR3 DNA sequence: TGTGCCAGCAGCCGTGGACAGGCCATGCCCTATGGCTACACCTTC.

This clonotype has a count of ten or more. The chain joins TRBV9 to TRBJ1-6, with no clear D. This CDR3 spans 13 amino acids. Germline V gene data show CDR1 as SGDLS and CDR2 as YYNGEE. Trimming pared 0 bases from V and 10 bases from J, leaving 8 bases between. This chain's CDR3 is CASSVDSTSPLHF. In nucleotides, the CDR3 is TGTGCCAGCAGCGTAGATTCGACATCACCCCTCCACTTT.

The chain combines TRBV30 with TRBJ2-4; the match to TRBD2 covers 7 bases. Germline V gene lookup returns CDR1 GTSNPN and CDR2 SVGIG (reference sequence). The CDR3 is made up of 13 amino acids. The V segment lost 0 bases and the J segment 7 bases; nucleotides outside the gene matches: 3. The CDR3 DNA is TGTGCCTGGAGTGTCTCCGGGAGGAACATTCAGTACTTC. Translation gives CAWSVSGRNIQYF. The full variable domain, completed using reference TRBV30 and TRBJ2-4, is SQTIHQWPATLVQPVGSPLSLECTVEGTSNPNLYWYRQAAGRGLQLLFYSVGIGQISSEVPQNLSASRPQDRQFILSSKKLLLSDSGFYLCAWSVSGRNIQYFGAGTRLSVL.

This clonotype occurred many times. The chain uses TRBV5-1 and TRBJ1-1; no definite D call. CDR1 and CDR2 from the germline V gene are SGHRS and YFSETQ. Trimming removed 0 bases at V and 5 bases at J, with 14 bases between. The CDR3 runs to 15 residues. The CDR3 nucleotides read TGCGCCAGCAGCTTGGGGGGAATGGGTTGGACTGAAGCTTTCTTT. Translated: CASSLGGMGWTEAFF.

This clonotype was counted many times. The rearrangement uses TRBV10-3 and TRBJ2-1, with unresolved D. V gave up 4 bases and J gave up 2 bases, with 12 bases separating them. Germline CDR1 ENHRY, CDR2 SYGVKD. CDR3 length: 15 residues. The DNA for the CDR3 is TGTGCCATCAGTGGAGGTCAACGGACCTACAATGAGCAGTTCTTC. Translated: CAISGGQRTYNEQFF.

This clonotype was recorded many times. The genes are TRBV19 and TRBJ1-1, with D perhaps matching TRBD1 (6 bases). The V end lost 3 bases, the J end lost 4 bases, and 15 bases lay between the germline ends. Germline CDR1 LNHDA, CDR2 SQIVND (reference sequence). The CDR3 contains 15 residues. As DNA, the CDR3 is TGTGCCAGTAGTATCCGAACAGGGACCCGCACTGAAGCTTTCTTT. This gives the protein CASSIRTGTRTEAFF.

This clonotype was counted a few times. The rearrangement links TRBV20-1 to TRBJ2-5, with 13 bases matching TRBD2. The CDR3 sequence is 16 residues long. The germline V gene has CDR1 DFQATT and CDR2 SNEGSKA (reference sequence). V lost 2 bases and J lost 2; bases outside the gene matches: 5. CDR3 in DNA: TGCAGTGCTAGACCGACTAGCGGGGGGAGGCAAGAGACCCAGTACTTC. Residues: CSARPTSGGRQETQYF.

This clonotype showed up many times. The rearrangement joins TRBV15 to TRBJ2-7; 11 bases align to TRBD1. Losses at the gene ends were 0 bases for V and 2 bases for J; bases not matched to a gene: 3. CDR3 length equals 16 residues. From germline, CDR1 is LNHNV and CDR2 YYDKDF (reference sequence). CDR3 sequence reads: CATSREPGQGAYEQYF. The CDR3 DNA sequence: TGTGCCACCAGCAGAGAACCGGGACAGGGGGCCTACGAGCAGTACTTC. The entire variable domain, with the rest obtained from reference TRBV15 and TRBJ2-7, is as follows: DAMVIQNPRYQVTQFGKPVTLSCSQTLNHNVMYWYQQKSSQAPKLLFHYYDKDFNNEADTPDNFQSRRPNTSFCFLDIRSPGLGDTAMYLCATSREPGQGAYEQYFGPGTRLTVT.